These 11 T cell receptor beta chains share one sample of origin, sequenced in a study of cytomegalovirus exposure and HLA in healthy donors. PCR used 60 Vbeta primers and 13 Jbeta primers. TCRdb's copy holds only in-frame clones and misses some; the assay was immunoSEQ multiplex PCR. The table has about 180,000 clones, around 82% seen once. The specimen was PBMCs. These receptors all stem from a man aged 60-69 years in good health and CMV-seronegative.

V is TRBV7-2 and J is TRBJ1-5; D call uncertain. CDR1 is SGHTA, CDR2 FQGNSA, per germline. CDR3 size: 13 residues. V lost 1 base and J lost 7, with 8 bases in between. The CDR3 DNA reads TGTGCCAGCAGCTTAGGAGGGTTGCAGCCCCAGCATTTT. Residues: CASSLGGLQPQHF.

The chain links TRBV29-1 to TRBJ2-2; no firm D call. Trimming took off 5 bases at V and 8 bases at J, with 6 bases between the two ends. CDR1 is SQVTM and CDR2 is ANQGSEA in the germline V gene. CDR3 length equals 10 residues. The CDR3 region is CSVFLGELFF. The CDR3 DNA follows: TGCAGCGTTTTTTTAGGGGAGCTGTTTTTT.

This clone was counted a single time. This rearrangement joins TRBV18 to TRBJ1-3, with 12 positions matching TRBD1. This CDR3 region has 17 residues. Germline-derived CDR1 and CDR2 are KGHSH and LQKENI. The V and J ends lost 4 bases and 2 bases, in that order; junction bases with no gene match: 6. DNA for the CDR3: TGTGCCAGCTCACAATGGGGACAGGGGGCCGCTGGAAACACCATATATTTT. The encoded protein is CASSQWGQGAAGNTIYF.

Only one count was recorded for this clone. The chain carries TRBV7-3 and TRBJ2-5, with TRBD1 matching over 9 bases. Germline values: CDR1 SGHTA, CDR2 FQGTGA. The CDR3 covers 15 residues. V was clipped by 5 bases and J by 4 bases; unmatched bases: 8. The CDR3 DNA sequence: TGTGCCAGCAGCCCTAGCGGACAGGGGAGAGAGACCCAGTACTTC. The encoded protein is CASSPSGQGRETQYF. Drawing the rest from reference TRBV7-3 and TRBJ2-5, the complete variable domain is GAGVSQTPSNKVTEKGKYVELRCDPISGHTALYWYRQSLGQGPEFLIYFQGTGAADDSGLPNDRFFAVRPEGSVSTLKIQRTERGDSAVYLCASSPSGQGRETQYFGPGTRLLVL.

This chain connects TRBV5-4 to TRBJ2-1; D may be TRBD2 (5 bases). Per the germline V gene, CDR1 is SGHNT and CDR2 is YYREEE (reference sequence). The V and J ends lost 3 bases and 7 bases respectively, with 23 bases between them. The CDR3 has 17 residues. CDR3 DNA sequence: TGTGCCAGCAGCTCGTCCGGCGGAGGAGTGGTCGGGAATGAGCAGTTCTTC. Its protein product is CASSSSGGGVVGNEQFF.

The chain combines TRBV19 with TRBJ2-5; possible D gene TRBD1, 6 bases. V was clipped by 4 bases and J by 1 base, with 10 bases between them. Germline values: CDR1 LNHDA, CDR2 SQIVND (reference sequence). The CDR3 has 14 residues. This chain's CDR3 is CASSRAGVQETQYF. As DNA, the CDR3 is TGTGCCAGTAGTAGAGCAGGGGTCCAAGAGACCCAGTACTTC. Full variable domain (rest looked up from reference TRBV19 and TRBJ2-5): DGGITQSPKYLFRKEGQNVTLSCEQNLNHDAMYWYRQDPGQGLRLIYYSQIVNDFQKGDIAEGYSVSREKKESFPLTVTSAQKNPTAFYLCASSRAGVQETQYFGPGTRLLVL.

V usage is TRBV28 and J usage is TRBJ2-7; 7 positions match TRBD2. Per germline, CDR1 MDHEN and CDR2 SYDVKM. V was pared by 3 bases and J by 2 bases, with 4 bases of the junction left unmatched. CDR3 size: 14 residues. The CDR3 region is CASSFAGETYEQYF. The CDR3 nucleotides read TGTGCCAGCAGTTTTGCGGGAGAAACCTACGAGCAGTACTTC.

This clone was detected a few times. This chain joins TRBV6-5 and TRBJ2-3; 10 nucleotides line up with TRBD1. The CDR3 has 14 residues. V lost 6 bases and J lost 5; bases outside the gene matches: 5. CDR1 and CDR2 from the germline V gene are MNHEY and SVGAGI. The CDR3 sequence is CASRGQGVKDTQYF. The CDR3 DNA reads TGTGCCAGCAGAGGACAGGGGGTAAAAGATACGCAGTATTTT.

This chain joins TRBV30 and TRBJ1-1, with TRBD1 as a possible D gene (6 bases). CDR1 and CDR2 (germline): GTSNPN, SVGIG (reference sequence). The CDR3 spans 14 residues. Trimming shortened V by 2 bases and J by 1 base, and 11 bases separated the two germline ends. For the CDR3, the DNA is TGTGCCTGGAGTACACTGACAGGGAACACTGAAGCTTTCTTT. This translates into CAWSTLTGNTEAFF.

The CDR3 sequence is CASSPGRAGELFF. CDR3 DNA: TGTGCCAGTAGTCCCGGGAGAGCCGGGGAGCTGTTTTTT. The V and J genes are TRBV19 and TRBJ2-2; TRBD2 is a possible D gene (6 bases). Germline-derived CDR1 and CDR2 are LNHDA and SQIVND (reference sequence). CDR3 size: 13 residues. Trimming shortened V by 5 bases and J by 6 bases, and 10 bases separated the two germline ends. The whole variable domain, remainder taken from reference TRBV19 and TRBJ2-2, is DGGITQSPKYLFRKEGQNVTLSCEQNLNHDAMYWYRQDPGQGLRLIYYSQIVNDFQKGDIAEGYSVSREKKESFPLTVTSAQKNPTAFYLCASSPGRAGELFFGEGSRLTVL.

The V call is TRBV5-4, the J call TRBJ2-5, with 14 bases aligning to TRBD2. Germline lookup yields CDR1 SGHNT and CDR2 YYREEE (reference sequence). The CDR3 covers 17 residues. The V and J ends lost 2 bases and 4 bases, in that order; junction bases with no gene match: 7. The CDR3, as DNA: TGTGCCAGCAGCTTCTCGGGACTAGCGGGAGAATCAGAGACCCAGTACTTC. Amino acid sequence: CASSFSGLAGESETQYF.